The 12 T cell receptor beta chains reported below all come from one sample, sequenced in a study of blood T cell repertoires in COVID-19. Assay used: immunoSEQ multiplex PCR; TCRdb lists only in-frame clones, some missing. The sample has 200,000 to 300,000 clones, roughly 86% seen once; the top ten hold over 6%. Sequenced sample: peripheral blood. These TCRs come from a woman in her 70s with active or convalescent COVID-19.

The V gene is TRBV5-1, the J gene TRBJ2-7; TRBD1 matches 9 bases. The CDR3 loop spans 13 amino acids. J was trimmed by 7 bases and V by 2 bases; bases with no gene match: 4. Germline V gene lookup returns CDR1 SGHRS and CDR2 YFSETQ. For the CDR3, the DNA is TGCGCCAGCAGCTTTGGACAGGGGTGGGAGCAGTACTTC. Protein: CASSFGQGWEQYF.

The gene calls are TRBV27 and TRBJ2-3; 11 bases are shared with TRBD2. Trimming cost V 5 bases and J 6 bases; bases outside gene matches: 7. There are 15 residues in the CDR3. CDR1 and CDR2 (germline): MNHEY, SMNVEV (reference sequence). CDR3 in DNA: TGTGCCAGCAGTCGACTAGCGGGGCCCGGGGATACGCAGTATTTT. It encodes CASSRLAGPGDTQYF.

The chain is built from TRBV10-2 and TRBJ1-1, with TRBD1 matching 7 bases. Trimming removed 3 bases from V and 4 bases from J; junction bases left unmatched: 8. Germline CDR1 WSHSY, CDR2 SAAADI. This CDR3 region has 15 residues. The DNA for the CDR3 is TGCGCCAGCAGTGATAAGACTACAGGGGCCACTGAAGCTTTCTTT. Its protein product is CASSDKTTGATEAFF.

The CDR3 loop is CAVRGGTDTQYF. As DNA, the CDR3 is TGTGCCGTCAGGGGGGGCACAGATACGCAGTATTTT. The chain has TRBV3-1 (or the pseudogene TRBV3-2) and TRBJ2-3; D might be TRBD1 (7 bases). Germline V gives CDR1 LGHDT, CDR2 YNNKEL (reference sequence). V was cut by 11 bases and J by 1 base, with 10 bases left in between. This CDR3 comprises 12 residues.

The chain has TRBV2 and TRBJ1-6, with D possibly TRBD1 on 5 matching bases. V lost 7 bases and J lost 6, with 10 bases in between. CDR3 length equals 13 residues. Germline CDR1 is SNHLY and CDR2 is FYNNEI. In nucleotides, the CDR3 is TGTGCCAGCATACGACAGCGTAATTCACCCCTCCACTTT. Protein: CASIRQRNSPLHF.

The chain recombines TRBV25-1 with TRBJ1-1; D unclear. The CDR3 is made up of 14 amino acids. Between the trimmed V and J ends, which lost 4 bases and 3 bases, there was a span of 12 bases. From germline, CDR1 is MGHDK and CDR2 SYGVNS. As DNA, the CDR3 is TGTGCCAGCAGTGTAAAACTGAAAGACACTGAAGCTTTCTTT. This gives the protein CASSVKLKDTEAFF.

The V gene is TRBV28, the J gene TRBJ1-2, with 8 bases that match TRBD1. V lost 7 bases, J lost 8 bases, and 18 bases stayed unmatched. CDR3 size: 16 residues. In germline, CDR1 is MDHEN, CDR2 SYDVKM. CDR3 bases: TGTGCCAGCATCCAGGGGGCAGGGGGCGCCCGAGGAGGCTACACCTTC. Its translation: CASIQGAGGARGGYTF.

The V gene is TRBV5-4, the J gene TRBJ1-1; D perhaps matches TRBD1 (6 bases). V was clipped by 4 bases and J by 0 bases, with 22 bases between them. Germline V gives CDR1 SGHNT, CDR2 YYREEE (reference sequence). The CDR3 length is 18 residues. The CDR3: CASSGGRGAGAMNTEAFF. In DNA form, the CDR3 reads TGTGCCAGCAGCGGGGGCCGGGGGGCGGGGGCTATGAACACTGAAGCTTTCTTT.

This clone has just one count. The V gene is TRBV5-4, the J gene TRBJ1-4; tentative D call: TRBD1 (5 bases). CDR3 length: 13 amino acids. Germline V lookup: CDR1 SGHNT, CDR2 YYREEE (reference sequence). Trimming removed 4 bases at V and 8 bases at J, with 12 bases between. The chain's CDR3 is CASSRDRAEKLFF. Here the CDR3 DNA reads TGTGCCAGCAGCCGAGACAGAGCGGAAAAACTGTTTTTT.

In this sample, this clone turned up a few times. This same CDR3 is encoded by further DNA sequences in the sample. V and J are TRBV6-1 and TRBJ1-2, with D unresolved. Germline V CDR1 and CDR2: MNHNS, SASEGT. The germline V and J ends were trimmed by 2 bases and 3 bases, with 7 bases remaining between them. The CDR3 has 13 residues. The CDR3: CASSERGDYGYTF. As DNA, the CDR3 is TGTGCCAGCAGTGAACGCGGGGACTATGGCTACACCTTC.

The chain employs TRBV7-9 and TRBJ2-3, with D hard to call. The CDR3 totals 13 residues. V was cut by 7 bases and J by 2 bases, with 10 bases left in between. Germline assignment: CDR1 SEHNR and CDR2 FQNEAQ (reference sequence). CDR3 in amino acids: CASKTGVTDTQYF. The DNA for the CDR3 is TGTGCCAGCAAGACTGGAGTCACAGATACGCAGTATTTT.

This rearrangement joins TRBV7-9 to TRBJ1-1; TRBD1 matches at 7 bases. The CDR3 has 15 residues. Looked up from germline, CDR1 is SEHNR and CDR2 is FQNEAQ (reference sequence). The ends lost 5 bases at V and 1 base at J; junction bases unmatched: 7. CDR3 nucleotides: TGTGCCAGCAGCGTCGACAGGGCGAGGAACACTGAAGCTTTCTTT. Translating it yields CASSVDRARNTEAFF. Full variable domain (remainder filled in from reference TRBV7-9 and TRBJ1-1): DTGVSQNPRHKITKRGQNVTFRCDPISEHNRLYWYRQTLGQGPEFLTYFQNEAQLEKSRLLSDRFSAERPKGSFSTLEIQRTEQGDSAMYLCASSVDRARNTEAFFGQGTRLTVV.